A single T cell receptor (beta chain) is shown here with its context. The antigen is not known. The sample comes from a study of cytomegalovirus exposure and HLA in healthy donors. Notes on the study in general: It was reported that TCR beta sequences correctly inferred the HLA-A and HLA-B alleles for most subjects.

Losses at the gene ends were 9 bases for V and 4 bases for J; bases not matched to a gene: 9. Germline CDR1 is LNHDA and CDR2 is SQIVND (reference sequence). CDR3 length equals 14 residues. PCR was performed using 60 Vbeta and 13 Jbeta primers. The method was immunoSEQ multiplex PCR; TCRdb's version includes in-frame clones alone and lacks a portion of them. The sample has about 140,000 clones. The sequence came from a woman aged 18-29 years in good health and CMV-seronegative. The genes are TRBV19 and TRBJ1-2; 9 bases fit TRBD1. The material sequenced was PBMCs. Written as DNA, the CDR3 is TGTGCCAGCGCCAGGGACAGGGTGACCTATGGCTACACCTTC. As protein: CASARDRVTYGYTF.